This TCR beta chain appears in the sequencing data of a study of early T cells in non-severe SARS-CoV-2 infection (dated by TCRdb to the early 2020s). Some background on the complete study: Because TCR sequencing relied on bulk RNA taken from unsorted whole blood, pairing of alpha and beta chains was not possible. Summary of the overall study and its limitations: VDJdb matching was skewed toward anti-spike CD8 responses and likely underestimated virus-specific expansions, missing private and CD4 specificities.

Trimming takes 8 bases from V and 1 base from J, and the germline ends sit 9 bases apart. The CDR3 covers 13 residues, taking in both the cysteine and the phenylalanine. The read is trimmed to its CDR3 DNA, 39 bases read in frame from base 1. CDR1 and CDR2 are read off the germline V gene as MNHNS and SASEGT. This was a case-control study nested in a cohort of healthcare workers in London, UK, who had nasopharyngeal swab PCR tests and blood samples taken every week. Healthcare workers were enrolled in the week of the UK lockdown, from 23 to 31 March 2020, and were followed every week for up to about 15 weeks. As for this clonotype: Its recognized antigen is unknown. No base quality values were provided; no much bigger clone lies one nucleotide off.

Libraries were made using 5' RACE. The data were produced on a NextSeq 500. To correct for sequencing error and PCR bias, the TCR library protocol tagged individual cDNA molecules with unique molecular identifiers. Sequencing covered both TCR alpha and beta chains, and within each sample the abundances of alpha and beta sequences were tightly co-correlated. Turning to the authors' computational methods: Decombinator V4 was used to perform V gene, J gene and CDR3 annotation of TCR sequences. TCRs were defined as expanded if a significant change between any two time points was detected under a Poisson model with p below 0.0001. Abundances of TCRs were expressed as counts per million after normalisation to the total number of TCRs sequenced in each sample. TRAV1-2 paired with TRAJ12, TRAJ20 or TRAJ33 defined MAIT TCRs, while TRAV10 paired with TRAJ18 defined iNKT TCRs. VDJdb, accessed on 1 November 2021, was searched for TCRs annotated for CMV, EBV and SARS-CoV-2, and TCRs annotated for more than one antigen were excluded. TCRdb reanalyzed the raw reads on its own, using fastp at Q25 for trimming and MiXCR for clone calling, and kept in-frame beta chains. Merged by CDR3 protein, the rows form single entries marked with the most common genes and DNA. It is TCRdb's table, rather than the study itself, that gives the V and J calls and clone size. The sample records around 70,000 distinct CDR3 sequences, about 16% of which are singletons. The ten largest account for about 12% of the sample.

Rearrangement joined TRBV6-1 to TRBJ2-4; the D segment could be TRBD2, given 6 matching bases. Sequencing used whole blood. This receptor was taken from an adult who was a healthcare worker with PCR-confirmed SARS-CoV-2 infection or an uninfected control (not recorded which). At the DNA level, the sequence is TGTGCCAGCGGAGGGGATGCCAAAAACATTCAGTACTTC. Translated, it gives CASGGDAKNIQYF.